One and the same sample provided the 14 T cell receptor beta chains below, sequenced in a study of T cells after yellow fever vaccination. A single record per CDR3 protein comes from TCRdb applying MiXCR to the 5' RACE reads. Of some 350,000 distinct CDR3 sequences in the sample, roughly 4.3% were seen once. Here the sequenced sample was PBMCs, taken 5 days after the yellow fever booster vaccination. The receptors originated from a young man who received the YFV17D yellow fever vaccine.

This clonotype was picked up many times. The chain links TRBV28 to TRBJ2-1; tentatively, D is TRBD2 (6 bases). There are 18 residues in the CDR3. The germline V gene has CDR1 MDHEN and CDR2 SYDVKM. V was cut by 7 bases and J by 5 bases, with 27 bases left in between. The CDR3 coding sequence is TGTGCCAGCAATACCGCCTCCGGGACTCAAGCCTTTAACAATGAGCAGTTCTTC. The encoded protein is CASNTASGTQAFNNEQFF.

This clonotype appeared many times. Here the CDR3 reads CASSLRPQGTEAFF. DNA of the CDR3: TGTGCCAGCAGCTTACGGCCACAGGGCACTGAAGCTTTCTTT. The rearrangement joins TRBV7-8 to TRBJ1-1; D perhaps matches TRBD1 (6 bases). Germline V gives CDR1 SGHVS, CDR2 FQNEAQ. Trimming stripped 2 bases from V and 4 bases from J, with 11 bases between. The CDR3 has 14 residues. Filled out from reference TRBV7-8 and TRBJ1-1, the complete variable domain reads GAGVSQSPRYKVAKRGQDVALRCDPISGHVSLFWYQQALGQGPEFLTYFQNEAQLDKSGLPSDRFFAERPEGSVSTLKIQRTQQEDSAVYLCASSLRPQGTEAFFGQGTRLTVV.

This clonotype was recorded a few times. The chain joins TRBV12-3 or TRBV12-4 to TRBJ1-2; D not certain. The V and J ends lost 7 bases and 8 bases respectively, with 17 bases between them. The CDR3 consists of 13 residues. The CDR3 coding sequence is TGTGCCAGCATCCCCTCGTGGGGTAACGGCTACACCTTC. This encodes CASIPSWGNGYTF.

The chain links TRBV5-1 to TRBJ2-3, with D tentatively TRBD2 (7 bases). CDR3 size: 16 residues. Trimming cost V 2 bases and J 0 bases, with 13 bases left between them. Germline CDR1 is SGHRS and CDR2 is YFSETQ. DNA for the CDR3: TGCGCCAGCAGCTTCAGGGGAGGGAGTAGCACAGATACGCAGTATTTT. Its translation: CASSFRGGSSTDTQYF.

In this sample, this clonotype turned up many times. CDR3 amino acids: CASSQTRVYNEQFF. CDR3 nucleotide sequence: TGTGCCAGCAGTCAGACTAGGGTCTACAATGAGCAGTTCTTC. The chain joins TRBV12-3 or TRBV12-4 to TRBJ2-1, with D perhaps TRBD2 (6 bases). V lost 5 bases and J lost 3, with 11 bases in between. The CDR3 loop spans 14 amino acids.

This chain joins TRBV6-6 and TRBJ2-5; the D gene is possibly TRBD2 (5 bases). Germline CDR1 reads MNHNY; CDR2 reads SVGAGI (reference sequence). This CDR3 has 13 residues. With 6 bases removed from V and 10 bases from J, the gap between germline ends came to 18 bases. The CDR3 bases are TGTGCCAGCAGCCCACGGGGAGTGAGGGACCAGTACTTC. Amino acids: CASSPRGVRDQYF.

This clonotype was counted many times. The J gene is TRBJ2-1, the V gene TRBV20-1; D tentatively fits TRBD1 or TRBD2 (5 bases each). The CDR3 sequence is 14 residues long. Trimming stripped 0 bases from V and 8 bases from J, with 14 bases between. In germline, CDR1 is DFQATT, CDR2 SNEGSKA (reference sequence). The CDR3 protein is CSARDGRGAYEQFF. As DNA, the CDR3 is TGCAGTGCTAGAGATGGAAGAGGGGCCTATGAGCAGTTCTTC.

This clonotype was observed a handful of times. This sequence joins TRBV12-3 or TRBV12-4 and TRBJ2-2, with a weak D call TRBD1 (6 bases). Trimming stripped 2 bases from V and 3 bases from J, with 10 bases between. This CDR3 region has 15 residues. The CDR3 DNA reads TGTGCCAGCAGTTTAAGACAGGTCCACACCGGGGAGCTGTTTTTT. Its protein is CASSLRQVHTGELFF.

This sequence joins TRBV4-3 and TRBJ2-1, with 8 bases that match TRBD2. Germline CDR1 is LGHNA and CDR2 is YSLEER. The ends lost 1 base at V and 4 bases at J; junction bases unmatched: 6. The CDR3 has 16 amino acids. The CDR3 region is CASSQVAGTSYNEQFF. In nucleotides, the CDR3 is TGCGCCAGCAGCCAAGTAGCCGGGACTAGTTACAATGAGCAGTTCTTC.

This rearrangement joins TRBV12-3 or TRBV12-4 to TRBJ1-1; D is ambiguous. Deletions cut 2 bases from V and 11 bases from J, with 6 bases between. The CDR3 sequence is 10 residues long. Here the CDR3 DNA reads TGTGCCAGCAGTTTACTGGGGGCTTTCTTT. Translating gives CASSLLGAFF.

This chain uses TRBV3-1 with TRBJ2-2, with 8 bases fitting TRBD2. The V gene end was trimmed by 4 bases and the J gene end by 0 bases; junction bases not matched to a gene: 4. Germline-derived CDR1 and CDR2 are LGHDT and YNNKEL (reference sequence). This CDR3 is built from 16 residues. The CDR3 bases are TGTGCCAGCAGCCCCCGGGGGGGGGCGAACACCGGGGAGCTGTTTTTT. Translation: CASSPRGGANTGELFF.

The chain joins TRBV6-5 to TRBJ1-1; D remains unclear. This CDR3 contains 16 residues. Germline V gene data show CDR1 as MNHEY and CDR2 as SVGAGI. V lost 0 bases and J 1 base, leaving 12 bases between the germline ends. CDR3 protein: CASSYSQVTSNTEAFF. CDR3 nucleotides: TGTGCCAGCAGTTACTCGCAGGTTACCTCGAACACTGAAGCTTTCTTT.

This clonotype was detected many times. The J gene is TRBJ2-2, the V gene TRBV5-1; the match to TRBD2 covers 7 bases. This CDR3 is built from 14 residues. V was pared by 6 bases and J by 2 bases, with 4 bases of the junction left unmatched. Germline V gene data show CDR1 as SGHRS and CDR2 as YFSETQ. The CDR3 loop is CASMASGNTGELFF. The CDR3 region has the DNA TGCGCCAGCATGGCTAGCGGTAACACCGGGGAGCTGTTTTTT.

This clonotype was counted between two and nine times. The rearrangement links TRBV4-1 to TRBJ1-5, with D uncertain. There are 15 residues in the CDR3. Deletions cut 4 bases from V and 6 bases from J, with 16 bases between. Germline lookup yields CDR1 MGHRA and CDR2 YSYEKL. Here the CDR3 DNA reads TGCGCCAGCAGCCTGAGCGCATTTGTAGCTCAGCCCCAGCATTTT. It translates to CASSLSAFVAQPQHF.